What follows is one T cell receptor (beta chain) and its context. Method: immunoSEQ multiplex PCR; TCRdb's copy keeps in-frame clones and lacks some. This repertoire shows hundreds of thousands of clones, 75% to 90% found once; its top ten account for approximately 11%. The treatment denotes: roughly 19 received Ad26.COV2.S at low or high dose, single or two shots; 5 received placebo; per-sample allocation not given. Repertoires come from day 63 after the first vaccine or placebo injection. The sample belongs to a study of Ad26.COV2.S vaccination and SARS-CoV-2 variants. Trimming took off 7 bases at V and 4 bases at J, with 16 bases between the two ends. In germline, CDR1 is MDHEN, CDR2 SYDVKM. The CDR3 is 14 residues long.

This receptor was identified in a person aged 18-65 years who received the Ad26.COV2.S COVID-19 vaccine or a placebo. This sequence joins TRBV28 and TRBJ1-2; D might be TRBD1 (5 bases). Sequenced material: peripheral blood, taken in a trial of Ad26.COV2.S vaccine versus placebo. In DNA form, the CDR3 reads TGTGCCAGCAAAAGCTTCAGGGTACTCTATGGCTACACCTTC. Translation: CASKSFRVLYGYTF.